This T cell receptor beta chain stems from a study of blood T cell repertoires in COVID-19. As for the study in general: T cells, B-cell-depleted T cells, or PBMCs supplied cDNA or gDNA.

This clone was seen just once. Clones were sequenced by immunoSEQ multiplex PCR, and TCRdb holds only the in-frame ones, with some missing. The table lists fewer than 350,000 clones, 75% to 90% of them singletons, with about 4.6% in the top ten. The TCR was taken from a man aged 40-49 years with acute or convalescent COVID-19. Sequenced material: peripheral blood.

The CDR3 DNA reads TGTGCCAGCTCCCAACTCGCCACAGAGCCGCGGGAGCTGTTTTTT. This gives the protein CASSQLATEPRELFF. This sequence joins TRBV18 and TRBJ2-2; D not resolved. From germline, CDR1 is KGHSH and CDR2 LQKENI. V lost 6 bases, J lost 9 bases, and 20 bases lay in between. This CDR3 is built from 15 residues.